A selection of T cell receptor beta chains follows, all from one sample in a study of blood T cell repertoires in COVID-19. This table comes from immunoSEQ multiplex PCR, and its TCRdb copy is limited to in-frame clones, with some not included. The sample includes roughly 75,000 clones, around 80% of them seen just once. The sequenced sample was peripheral blood. These receptors all stem from a man aged 45-65 years with COVID-19, enrolled during active disease. The CDR3 runs from the conserved cysteine through the conserved F or W. The order of the fields is D gene, V gene, J gene, clone size, CDR3 protein, CDR3 DNA. The D gene is left open where the match is weak. Part of the rows lack a size; the others show once, few, many or a class for expanded clones.

-	TRBV3-1/TRBV3-2	TRBJ1-4	-	CASSLLRNEKLFF	TGTGCCAGCAGCCTCCTCCGGAATGAAAAACTGTTTTTT
TRBD1	TRBV7-9	TRBJ2-6	-	CASSLADRASGANVLTF	TGTGCCAGCAGCTTAGCGGACAGGGCCTCTGGGGCCAACGTCCTGACTTTC
-	TRBV28	TRBJ2-5	-	CASRQQGTETQYF	TGTGCCAGCAGACAGCAGGGGACAGAGACCCAGTACTTC
-	TRBV5-1	TRBJ1-2	-	CASSFEDSRIYGYTF	TGCGCCAGCAGCTTTGAAGACAGCCGCATCTATGGCTACACCTTC
TRBD2	TRBV27	TRBJ2-1	-	CASSPLGLAERYNEQFF	TGTGCCAGCAGTCCCCTCGGACTAGCGGAGCGGTACAATGAGCAGTTCTTC
TRBD1	TRBV27	TRBJ2-2	-	CASRRTGGTGELFF	TGTGCCAGCAGACGGACAGGGGGAACCGGGGAGCTGTTTTTT
-	TRBV28	TRBJ1-2	-	CASRPIALDGYTF	TGTGCCAGCAGGCCAATTGCGCTCGATGGCTACACCTTC
TRBD1	TRBV3-1/TRBV3-2	TRBJ1-6	few	CASRGTGDNSPLHF	TGTGCCAGCAGAGGGACAGGGGATAATTCACCCCTCCACTTT
-	TRBV2	TRBJ1-3	once	CASSEGYRRGNTIYF	TGTGCCAGCAGTGAAGGGTACAGGCGTGGAAACACCATATATTTT
TRBD1	TRBV11-2	TRBJ2-7	once	CASSLAFTGTGTYEQYF	TGTGCCAGCAGCCTTGCTTTCACCGGGACAGGGACCTACGAGCAGTACTTC
-	TRBV6-2/TRBV6-3	TRBJ1-1	-	CASSFPGEVTEAFF	TGTGCCAGCAGTTTCCCAGGGGAAGTGACTGAAGCTTTCTTT
TRBD2	TRBV9	TRBJ2-1	-	CASSDEGGTSANEQFF	TGTGCCAGCAGCGATGAGGGGGGGACTAGCGCAAATGAGCAGTTCTTC
-	TRBV7-8	TRBJ1-2	-	CASSLGGQDHGYTF	TGTGCCAGCAGCTTAGGGGGGCAGGACCATGGCTACACCTTC
-	TRBV6-5	TRBJ2-7	-	CASSYSAGGSYEQYF	TGTGCCAGCAGTTACTCGGCAGGAGGCTCCTACGAGCAGTACTTC
-	TRBV5-6	TRBJ2-5	-	CASSNLGGGTQYF	TGTGCCAGCAGCAATCTAGGGGGTGGAACCCAGTACTTC
-	TRBV6-5	TRBJ2-7	-	CASSDNSYEQYF	TGTGCCAGCTCGGACAACTCCTACGAGCAGTACTTC
TRBD1	TRBV11-2	TRBJ2-1	-	CASSLGTGNDNEQFF	TGTGCCAGCAGCCTCGGGACAGGGAACGACAATGAGCAGTTCTTC
-	TRBV28	TRBJ1-5	-	CASSPYVGEGVGPQHF	TGTGCCAGCAGCCCCTATGTAGGGGAGGGGGTAGGGCCCCAGCATTTT
TRBD2	TRBV10-3	TRBJ2-3	-	CAISPGLGVIADTQYF	TGTGCCATCAGCCCGGGACTAGGGGTCATCGCAGATACGCAGTATTTT
-	TRBV6-2/TRBV6-3	TRBJ2-6	-	CASSSFGANVLTF	TGTGCCAGCAGTTCCTTTGGGGCCAACGTCCTGACTTTC
TRBD2	TRBV7-3	TRBJ2-1	once	CASSPVVAGYNEQFF	TGTGCCAGCAGCCCCGTGGTAGCGGGATACAATGAGCAGTTCTTC
TRBD1	TRBV27	TRBJ2-5	-	CASSLPPRQGRQETQYF	TGTGCCAGCAGTTTACCCCCGCGACAGGGTCGGCAAGAGACCCAGTACTTC
-	TRBV19	TRBJ1-5	few	CASSTGVGLGQPQHF	TGTGCCAGTAGTACCGGGGTTGGCTTGGGTCAGCCCCAGCATTTT
TRBD2	TRBV12-5	TRBJ2-7	-	CASGLVMGERESNEQYF	TGTGCTAGTGGTTTGGTAATGGGGGAGCGGGAGTCGAACGAGCAGTACTTC
-	TRBV7-3	TRBJ1-1	-	CASSLSERTEAFF	TGTGCCAGCAGCTTAAGTGAACGGACAGAAGCTTTCTTT
-	TRBV6-1	TRBJ1-5	few	CASSEARDQPQHF	TGTGCCAGCAGTGAAGCCCGAGATCAGCCCCAGCATTTT
TRBD1	TRBV9	TRBJ2-1	once	CASSVEGQANNEQFF	TGTGCCAGCAGCGTAGAAGGACAGGCGAACAATGAGCAGTTCTTC
TRBD2	TRBV6-5	TRBJ2-7	-	CARLSGGEQYF	TGTGCCAGGCTATCGGGGGGCGAGCAGTACTTC
-	TRBV6-5	TRBJ2-7	-	CAASDRYEQYF	TGTGCCGCGTCCGATAGATACGAGCAGTACTTC
-	TRBV28	TRBJ1-2	-	CASGGGVYGYTF	TGTGCCAGCGGGGGGGGTGTTTATGGCTACACCTTC
-	TRBV5-8	TRBJ1-5	-	CASRDSGYQPQHF	TGTGCCAGCAGAGACAGTGGGTATCAGCCCCAGCATTTT
TRBD1	TRBV6-2/TRBV6-3	TRBJ2-7	-	CASSYRTGVYEQYF	TGTGCCAGCAGTTACAGGACAGGGGTCTACGAGCAGTACTTC
TRBD1	TRBV29-1	TRBJ1-2	-	CSAGTVRQEGYTF	TGCAGCGCCGGGACAGTCCGTCAGGAAGGCTACACCTTC
-	TRBV7-2	TRBJ2-2	-	CASSLTASGWAGELFF	TGTGCCAGCAGCTTAACGGCTAGTGGTTGGGCCGGGGAGCTGTTTTTT
TRBD2	TRBV2	TRBJ2-1	-	CASGAGLGPYNEQFF	TGTGCCAGTGGGGCCGGACTAGGTCCCTACAATGAGCAGTTCTTC
-	TRBV11-3	TRBJ2-1	-	CASSVSIWGQGHNEQFF	TGTGCCAGCAGCGTTAGCATCTGGGGGCAGGGCCACAATGAGCAGTTCTTC
-	TRBV11-2	TRBJ2-2	-	CASSLDLRAGELFF	TGTGCCAGCAGCTTAGATTTGAGAGCCGGGGAGCTGTTTTTT
-	TRBV7-9	TRBJ1-6	-	CASSLTAINSPLHF	TGTGCCAGCAGCTTGACAGCCATTAATTCACCCCTCCACTTT
TRBD2	TRBV3-1/TRBV3-2	TRBJ2-1	-	CASSPRLAGDGEQFF	TGTGCCAGCAGCCCGCGACTAGCGGGGGACGGGGAGCAGTTCTTC
TRBD2	TRBV6-5	TRBJ2-7	-	CASRSLGGRAEQYF	TGTGCCAGCAGATCCCTTGGAGGGAGGGCCGAGCAGTACTTC
-	TRBV28	TRBJ2-5	-	CASSLWNRDKRQETQYF	TGTGCCAGCAGTTTATGGAACCGGGACAAGCGCCAAGAGACCCAGTACTTC
TRBD1	TRBV5-1	TRBJ2-5	-	CASSRTGPRETQYF	TGCGCCAGCAGCAGGACAGGCCCCCGGGAGACCCAGTACTTC
-	TRBV6-1	TRBJ2-1	once	CASSEGGNFGSYNEQFF	TGTGCCAGCAGTGAAGGAGGGAATTTTGGGTCCTACAATGAGCAGTTCTTC
TRBD2	TRBV4-3	TRBJ2-7	-	CASSASGTGPYEQYF	TGCGCCAGCAGCGCGAGCGGGACGGGACCCTACGAGCAGTACTTC
TRBD1	TRBV7-9	TRBJ2-1	-	CASSLGQGYNEQFF	TGTGCCAGCAGCTTAGGACAGGGATACAATGAGCAGTTCTTC
TRBD1	TRBV19	TRBJ1-1	-	CASSIRQGALGEAFF	TGTGCCAGTAGTATACGTCAGGGGGCATTGGGTGAAGCTTTCTTT
TRBD1	TRBV5-1	TRBJ2-7	-	CASSLAPGQGTYEQYF	TGCGCCAGCAGCTTGGCCCCTGGACAGGGCACCTACGAGCAGTACTTC
TRBD1	TRBV6-6	TRBJ2-2	-	CASSTGGDYPGELFF	TGTGCCAGCAGCACAGGGGGCGATTACCCCGGGGAGCTGTTTTTT
TRBD2	TRBV7-9	TRBJ2-2	-	CASSSKGVAGRGELFF	TGTGCCAGCAGCTCCAAGGGGGTAGCGGGACGCGGGGAGCTGTTTTTT
-	TRBV6-6	TRBJ1-1	-	CASTGEVNTEAFF	TGTGCCAGCACAGGGGAAGTGAACACTGAAGCTTTCTTT
TRBD2	TRBV6-5	TRBJ2-7	-	CASRGLAPTYEQYF	TGTGCCAGCAGGGGACTAGCGCCCACCTACGAGCAGTACTTC
-	TRBV28	TRBJ1-2	-	CVTKGYYGYTF	TGTGTCACCAAGGGGTACTATGGCTACACCTTC
TRBD1	TRBV6-5	TRBJ1-2	once	CASSYTGQGGHGYTF	TGTGCCAGCAGTTACACCGGACAGGGAGGCCATGGCTACACCTTC
TRBD2	TRBV5-4	TRBJ2-5	-	CASSMGLAETQYF	TGTGCCAGCAGTATGGGACTAGCGGAGACCCAGTACTTC
-	TRBV3-1/TRBV3-2	TRBJ1-2	-	CASSRGGSDGYTF	TGTGCCAGCAGCCGAGGCGGCTCGGATGGCTACACCTTC